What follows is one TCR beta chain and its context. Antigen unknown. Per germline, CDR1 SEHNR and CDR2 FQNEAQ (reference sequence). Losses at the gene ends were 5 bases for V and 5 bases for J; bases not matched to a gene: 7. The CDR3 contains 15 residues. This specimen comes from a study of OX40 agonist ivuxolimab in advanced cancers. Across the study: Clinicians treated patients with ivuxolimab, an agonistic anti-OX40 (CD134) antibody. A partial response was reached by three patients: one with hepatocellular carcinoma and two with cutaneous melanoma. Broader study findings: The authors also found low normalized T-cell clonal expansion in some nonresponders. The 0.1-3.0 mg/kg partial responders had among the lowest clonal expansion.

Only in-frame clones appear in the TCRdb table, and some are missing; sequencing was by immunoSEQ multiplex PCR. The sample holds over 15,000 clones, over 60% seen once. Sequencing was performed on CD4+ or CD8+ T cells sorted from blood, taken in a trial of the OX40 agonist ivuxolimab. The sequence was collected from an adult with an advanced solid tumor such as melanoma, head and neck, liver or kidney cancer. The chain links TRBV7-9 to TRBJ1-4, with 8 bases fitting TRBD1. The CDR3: CASSPQGQENEKLFF. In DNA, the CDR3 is TGTGCCAGCAGCCCCCAGGGACAGGAAAATGAAAAACTGTTTTTT.